This passage covers 10 T cell receptor beta chains from one sample sequenced in a study of blood T cell repertoires in COVID-19. This table comes from immunoSEQ multiplex PCR, and its TCRdb copy is limited to in-frame clones, with some not included. The table has around 300,000 clones, just under 90% seen once. Input material: PBMCs or T cells enriched from blood (not recorded which). These receptors all come from a woman aged 60-75 years who had recovered from COVID-19.

J is TRBJ1-2 and V is TRBV9; D not certain. Germline V gene data show CDR1 as SGDLS and CDR2 as YYNGEE. V lost 4 bases and J lost 4, with 17 bases in between. The CDR3 extends over 15 amino acids. In DNA form, the CDR3 reads TGTGCCAGCAGCCCGGGGATTCCATCCTTCTATGGCTACACCTTC. It specifies CASSPGIPSFYGYTF.

A single count supports this clone. The chain carries TRBV7-9 and TRBJ2-3; 11 nucleotides line up with TRBD1. Germline CDR1 and CDR2: SEHNR and FQNEAQ (reference sequence). V lost 5 bases and J lost 14; bases outside the gene matches: 9. The CDR3 has 13 amino acids. The CDR3 here is CASSPPGQGVWYF. CDR3 nucleotides: TGTGCCAGCAGCCCTCCGGGACAGGGGGTTTGGTATTTT.

The chain links TRBV28 to TRBJ2-3; 8 bases map to TRBD2. This CDR3 spans 17 amino acids. Germline values: CDR1 MDHEN, CDR2 SYDVKM. Trimming cost V 6 bases and J 4 bases; bases outside gene matches: 15. The CDR3, as DNA: TGTGCCAGCAGCGACGATAACCCAGCGGGAGTCTCAGATACGCAGTATTTT. Protein product: CASSDDNPAGVSDTQYF.

V gene TRBV7-6 combines with J gene TRBJ2-3; tentatively, D is TRBD2 (6 bases). The CDR3 is 17 residues long. Trimming took 0 bases from V and 3 from J, leaving 16 bases between them. The germline gives CDR1 SGHVS, CDR2 FNYEAQ. The CDR3 region has the DNA TGTGCCAGCAGCTTAGCGGGAGGATTAATGGGAACAGATACGCAGTATTTT. It yields the protein CASSLAGGLMGTDTQYF. Supplemented by reference TRBV7-6 and TRBJ2-3, the full variable domain reads GAGVSQSPRYKVTKRGQDVALRCDPISGHVSLYWYRQALGQGPEFLTYFNYEAQQDKSGLPNDRFSAERPEGSISTLTIQRTEQRDSAMYRCASSLAGGLMGTDTQYFGPGTRLTVL.

V gene TRBV10-2 combines with J gene TRBJ2-7; D may be TRBD1 (6 bases). Germline CDR1 reads WSHSY; CDR2 reads SAAADI. V gave up 2 bases and J gave up 7 bases, with 6 bases separating them. The CDR3 is 11 amino acids. The CDR3 protein is CASSEDREQYF. In nucleotides, the CDR3 is TGCGCCAGCAGTGAGGACAGGGAGCAGTACTTC.

Note on this clone: In the same sample, other DNA sequences code for this CDR3. The chain has TRBV9 and TRBJ1-3, with D tentatively TRBD1 (5 bases). The ends were cut back, 0 bases at V and 4 bases at J, with 8 bases in the middle. This CDR3 comprises 14 residues. Germline CDR1 and CDR2: SGDLS and YYNGEE. CDR3 loop: CASSVGAGGNTIYF. CDR3 nucleotide sequence: TGTGCCAGCAGCGTAGGCGCAGGGGGAAACACCATATATTTT.

This clone was found once. The CDR3 DNA reads TGTGCCAGCAGTGAACCTGACCAAGGAGGGGCTAGCGGGAAACAAGAGACCCAGTACTTC. Its translation is CASSEPDQGGASGKQETQYF. The chain uses TRBV6-1 and TRBJ2-5, with 9 bases fitting TRBD2. There are 20 residues in the CDR3. The germline V gene has CDR1 MNHNS and CDR2 SASEGT. The V and J ends lost 2 bases and 2 bases, in that order; junction bases with no gene match: 18.

The CDR3 sequence is CASSQGGWQYF. DNA for the CDR3: TGCGCCAGCAGCCAAGGAGGGTGGCAGTACTTC. The V gene is TRBV4-1, the J gene TRBJ2-7; D is possibly TRBD2 (5 bases). The germline V and J ends were trimmed by 1 base and 9 bases, with 7 bases remaining between them. This CDR3 has 11 amino acids. The germline V gene encodes CDR1 MGHRA and CDR2 YSYEKL.

The chain carries TRBV9 and TRBJ2-3; 12 bases map to TRBD1. Germline assignment: CDR1 SGDLS and CDR2 YYNGEE. With 2 bases clipped from V and 3 bases from J, the junction kept 4 bases outside the gene matches. The CDR3 is made up of 16 amino acids. CDR3 loop: CASSVGTGGTTDTQYF. The CDR3 DNA reads as TGTGCCAGCAGCGTGGGGACAGGGGGCACAACAGATACGCAGTATTTT.

The CDR3 sequence is CASSFWRAQETQYF. DNA of the CDR3: TGTGCCAGCAGTTTTTGGAGGGCCCAAGAGACCCAGTACTTC. V is TRBV28 and J is TRBJ2-5; tentatively, D is TRBD2 (6 bases). Per germline, CDR1 MDHEN and CDR2 SYDVKM. This CDR3 has 14 amino acids. Between the trimmed V and J ends, which lost 3 bases and 1 base, there was a span of 9 bases.